This T cell receptor (beta chain) originates from a study of neoadjuvant anti-PD-1 for oral cavity cancer (dated by TCRdb to the early 2020s). Concerning the study at large: Three to four biweekly doses of nivolumab at 3 mg/kg were mostly administered to patients before curative-intent surgical resection. A fourth nivolumab dose was given around day 43 to patients without progression, and definitive surgical resection was performed in those patients on days 50-56. Patients with complete response, partial response or stable disease by RECIST 1.1 were defined as responders, whereas patients with progression were defined as non-responders. The parent correlative cohort had over ten patients and a response rate of approximately 33%. On the study overall, not on this receptor specifically: The TCR analyses had only a few patients in each response group, and the authors called for validation in larger cohorts. Higher pretreatment blood Treg/Th17 ratios correlated with higher pretreatment blood TCRbeta clonality and lower post-treatment tumor TCRbeta clonality. Larger post-treatment sizes of preexisting intratumoral clones correlated with greater tumor shrinkage, suggesting expansion of preexisting clones contributed to response.

From the cysteine through the phenylalanine, the CDR3 covers 16 amino acids. The entry retains the CDR3 DNA only, 48 bases that are in frame from base 1. Trimming takes 4 bases off V and 7 bases off J; junction bases not matched to a gene: 12. CDR1 LNHDA and CDR2 SQIVND are derived from the germline V gene (reference sequence). Survey sequencing of tumors used two replicates per sample, and the tumor libraries mostly started from 4.5 to 6 ug of input genomic DNA. The immunoSEQ hsTCRbeta kit was used to prepare TCRbeta libraries according to the manufacturer's instructions. The completed libraries were mixed into a single pool at 3 nM, then sequenced with an Illumina NovaSeq 6000 S4 flow cell. In the source study's methods: The immunoSEQ Analyzer handled quality control and preprocessing of the raw data. The analysis was limited to productive rearrangements, and each clonotype was defined by a unique CDR3 amino acid sequence. Repertoire clonality was estimated as the Gini-Simpson index, which was computed with the R package tcR. Gini indices were compared with Student's t test, and associations with tumor size change were assessed by Pearson correlation. What TCRdb holds here is the immuneACCESS table cut down to in-frame rearrangements. Part of the clones is not present; checked against another copy, under half of the missing clones reflect an unresolved V gene, and the others are unexplained. V, J and clone size reflect that table, while D and trimming were determined from the DNA. The sample has about 14,000 clones on record, roughly 35% of them singletons. The ten largest clones take up 30% to 45% of the sample.

The time point label corresponds to: after neoadjuvant nivolumab, at surgical resection. Patients were newly diagnosed with stage II-IVA oral cavity squamous cell carcinoma and had received no prior systemic or radiation treatment. The cohort consisted of patients with HPV-negative, locally advanced oral cavity squamous cell carcinoma. The samples were drawn from a longitudinal correlative study tied to a single-arm phase II trial testing neoadjuvant nivolumab in oral cavity squamous cell carcinoma. Genomic DNA-based TCRbeta sequencing was performed on subject-matched pre- and post-treatment PBMCs and tumors from three responders and three non-responders. The Maxwell RSC DNA from Tissue kit was used to isolate genomic DNA from tumor tissue. As regards this clone: Its antigen specificity is not known. There are no base qualities to consult, and no much larger clone falls within one base.

This chain joins TRBV19 to TRBJ2-1, with 8 bases aligning to TRBD1. The source was tumor tissue, collected after nivolumab (anti-PD-1) treatment. This sequence originates from a person between 35 and 79 years old with oral cavity squamous cell carcinoma. The sequenced DNA is TGTGCCAGTAGTACCGCGGACAGGGCACGTAGGAATGAGCAGTTCTTC. This yields the protein CASSTADRARRNEQFF.